This T cell receptor beta chain was identified during a study of shared clonotypes between healthy human individuals. On the study more broadly: Three plates each covered CD4 naive and memory; CD8 naive two, CD8 memory one.

Study outcomes and limitations: Around 4.7% was the fraction of naive CD4 clonotypes found shared across a few donors. Rarefaction curves obtained for sorted subsets showed sequencing incomplete despite large depth.

Repertoires were generated with immunoSEQ multiplex PCR, while TCRdb's copy carries only in-frame clones and drops some. The table lists 2,500,000 or so clones, 93% of them singletons. As concerns this clone: Its antigen remains unknown.

V was shortened by 8 bases and J by 6 bases, with 19 bases between the two germline ends. The CDR3 is 14 residues long. The germline V gene encodes CDR1 SNHLY and CDR2 FYNNEI. Sequenced: naive CD4+ T cells from PBMCs. This sample's subset: CD45RA+ positively selected. The source of this sequence is a man between 18 and 29 years old in good health. Some clones in this sample may be carry-over from other donors' samples. The V call is TRBV2, the J call TRBJ1-1; D call uncertain. The CDR3 reads CASHVSGWQAEAFF. The DNA for the CDR3 is TGTGCCAGCCACGTTTCGGGGTGGCAAGCTGAAGCTTTCTTT.